This TCR beta chain was identified in a study of prognosis after radiotherapy for stage I lung cancer. This clonotype was picked up many times. Trimming pared 3 bases from V and 0 bases from J, leaving 8 bases between. In germline, CDR1 is LGHNA, CDR2 YSLEER. The CDR3 is made up of 14 amino acids. From genomic DNA, TCR beta CDR3 was amplified by two-round multiplex PCR. Used in first-round PCR were primers specific to each TRBV and TRBJ gene. The authors ran second-round PCR with universal primers. TCRdb called the multiplex PCR reads again in MiXCR, with one record for every CDR3 protein. The profile shows around 15,000 distinct CDR3 sequences, over 15% of them singletons. Two separate time points each saw a draw of 5 to 6.5 milliliters of peripheral blood.

The TCR originated in a donor aged 50 or older with non-small cell lung cancer. Source: PBMCs, taken before or after stereotactic body radiation therapy (not recorded which). The chain uses TRBV4-3 and TRBJ1-1, with D possibly matching TRBD1 (6 bases). CDR3 DNA sequence: TGCGCCAGCAGCCATACAGGGATGAACACTGAAGCTTTCTTT. Protein sequence: CASSHTGMNTEAFF.